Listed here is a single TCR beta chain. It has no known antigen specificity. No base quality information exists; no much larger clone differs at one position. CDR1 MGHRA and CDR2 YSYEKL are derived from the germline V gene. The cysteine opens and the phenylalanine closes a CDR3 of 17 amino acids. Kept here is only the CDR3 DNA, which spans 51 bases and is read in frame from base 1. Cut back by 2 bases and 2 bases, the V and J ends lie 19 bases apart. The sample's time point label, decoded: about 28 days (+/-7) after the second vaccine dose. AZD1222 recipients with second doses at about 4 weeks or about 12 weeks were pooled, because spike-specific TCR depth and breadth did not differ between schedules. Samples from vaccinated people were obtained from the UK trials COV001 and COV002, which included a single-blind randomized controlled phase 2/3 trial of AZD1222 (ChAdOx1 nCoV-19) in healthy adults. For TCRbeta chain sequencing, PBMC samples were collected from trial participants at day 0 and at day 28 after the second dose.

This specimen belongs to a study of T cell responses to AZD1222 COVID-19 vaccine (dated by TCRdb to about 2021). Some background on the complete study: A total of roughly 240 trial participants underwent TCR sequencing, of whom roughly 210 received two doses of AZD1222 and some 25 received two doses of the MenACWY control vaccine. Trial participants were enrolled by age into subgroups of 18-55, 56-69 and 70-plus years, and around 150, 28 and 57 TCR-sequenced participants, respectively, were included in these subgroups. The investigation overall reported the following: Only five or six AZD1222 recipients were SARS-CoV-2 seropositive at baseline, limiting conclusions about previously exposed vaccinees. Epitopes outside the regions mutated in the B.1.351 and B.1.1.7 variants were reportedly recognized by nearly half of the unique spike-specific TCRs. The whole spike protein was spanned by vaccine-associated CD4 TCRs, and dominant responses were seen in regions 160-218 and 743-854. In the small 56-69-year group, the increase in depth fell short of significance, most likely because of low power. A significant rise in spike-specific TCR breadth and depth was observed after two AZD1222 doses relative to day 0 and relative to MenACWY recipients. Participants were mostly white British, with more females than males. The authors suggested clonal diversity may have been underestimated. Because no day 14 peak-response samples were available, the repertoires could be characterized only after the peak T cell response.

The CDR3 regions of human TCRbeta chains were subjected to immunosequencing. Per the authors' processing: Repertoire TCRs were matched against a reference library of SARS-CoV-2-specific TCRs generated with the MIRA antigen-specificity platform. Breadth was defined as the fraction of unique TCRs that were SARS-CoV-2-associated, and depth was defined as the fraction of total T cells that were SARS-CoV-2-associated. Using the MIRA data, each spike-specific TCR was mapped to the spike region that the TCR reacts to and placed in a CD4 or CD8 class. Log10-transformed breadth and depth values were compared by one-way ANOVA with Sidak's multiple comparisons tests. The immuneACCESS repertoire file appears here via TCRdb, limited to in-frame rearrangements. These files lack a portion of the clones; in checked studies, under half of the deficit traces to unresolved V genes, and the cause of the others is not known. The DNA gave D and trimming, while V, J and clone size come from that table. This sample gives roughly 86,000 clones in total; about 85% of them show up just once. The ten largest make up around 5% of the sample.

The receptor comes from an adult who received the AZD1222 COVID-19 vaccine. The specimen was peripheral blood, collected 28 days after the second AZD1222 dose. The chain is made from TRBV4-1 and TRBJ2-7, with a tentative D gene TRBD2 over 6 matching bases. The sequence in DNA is TGCGCCAGCAGCCAACGCACGGCCGGGACTGGGCCCTACGAGCAGTACTTC. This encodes CASSQRTAGTGPYEQYF.